A single sample gave rise to the 30 T cell receptor beta chains below, sequenced in a study of control samples from healthy donors and cancer patients. Data came from immunoSEQ multiplex PCR; TCRdb stores just in-frame clones and leaves some out. Among about 150,000 clones, approximately 96% were seen once, and the ten largest hold 5.7%. Sequenced sample: blood. These receptors all stem from a man aged 35 to 55 in good health.

The chain recombines TRBV24-1 with TRBJ1-1; tentative D call: TRBD1 (6 bases). There are 17 residues in the CDR3. The germline V gene has CDR1 KGHDR and CDR2 SFDVKD. V lost 5 bases, J lost 3 bases, and 21 bases lay in between. The CDR3 sequence is CATSARTDLRLDTEAFF. CDR3 nucleotide sequence: TGTGCCACCAGTGCACGGACAGACCTGAGATTGGACACTGAAGCTTTCTTT.

The V gene is TRBV13, the J gene TRBJ2-7; 7 positions match TRBD1. This CDR3 comprises 15 residues. CDR1 PRHDT and CDR2 FYEKMQ come from the germline V gene (reference sequence). Germline trimming cut 0 bases from V and 3 bases from J; bases unmatched to any gene: 5. The CDR3, as DNA: TGTGCCAGCAGCTTAGGCAGGGGGAAATTCTACGAGCAGTACTTC. Translating gives CASSLGRGKFYEQYF.

The chain combines TRBV25-1 with TRBJ1-1; the D is unclear. The germline V gene encodes CDR1 MGHDK and CDR2 SYGVNS. V dropped 2 bases and J dropped 1 base, with 5 bases sitting between them. CDR3 length equals 13 residues. As DNA, the CDR3 is TGTGCCAGCAGTGAAGCACAGAACACTGAAGCTTTCTTT. Protein product: CASSEAQNTEAFF.

The V call is TRBV29-1, the J call TRBJ2-1; 8 bases agree with TRBD2. This CDR3 contains 12 residues. CDR1 is SQVTM and CDR2 is ANQGSEA in the germline V gene. The V gene end was trimmed by 6 bases and the J gene end by 9 bases; junction bases not matched to a gene: 7. CDR3 DNA: TGCAGCGTCCGGGGACTAGTAGGTGAGCAGTTCTTC. Translating it yields CSVRGLVGEQFF.

In its sample, this clone was seen once. CDR3 residues: CASTPPLGGEKLFF. CDR3 DNA sequence: TGTGCCAGCACCCCGCCCTTAGGGGGTGAAAAACTGTTTTTT. The chain recombines TRBV25-1 with TRBJ1-4, with D possibly TRBD1 on 6 matching bases. V lost 7 bases and J lost 7, with 16 bases in between. The germline gives CDR1 MGHDK, CDR2 SYGVNS. CDR3 length equals 14 residues.

The chain is built from TRBV5-1 and TRBJ1-1; 8 bases are shared with TRBD1. The CDR3 is 12 residues long. Germline V lookup: CDR1 SGHRS, CDR2 YFSETQ. V shed 4 bases and J 7 bases; nucleotides not matched to a gene: 3. This CDR3 is CASSGTGIEAFF. For the CDR3, the DNA is TGCGCCAGCAGCGGGACAGGAATTGAAGCTTTCTTT.

The sample holds a few counts of this clone. The genes are TRBV7-9 and TRBJ1-1; a weak D match, TRBD1 (6 bases). Between the trimmed V and J ends, which lost 2 bases and 10 bases, there was a span of 20 bases. Germline V gene lookup returns CDR1 SEHNR and CDR2 FQNEAQ (reference sequence). This CDR3 has 15 residues. The CDR3 coding sequence is TGTGCCAGCAGCTTAATTTCAGGGGCGGGGAGTGGAGCTTTCTTT. Translated: CASSLISGAGSGAFF.

The rearrangement joins TRBV5-1 to TRBJ1-6; D possibly corresponds to TRBD1 (6 bases). Germline V gene data show CDR1 as SGHRS and CDR2 as YFSETQ. V was trimmed by 2 bases and J by 8 bases, leaving 11 bases between them. The length of the CDR3 is 14 residues. The CDR3 sequence is CASSFEQGDSPLHF. CDR3 bases: TGCGCCAGCAGCTTTGAACAGGGTGATTCACCCCTCCACTTT.

The genes are TRBV3-1 (or the pseudogene TRBV3-2) and TRBJ1-5, with D possibly TRBD1 on 5 matching bases. Germline CDR1 reads LGHDT; CDR2 reads YNNKEL (reference sequence). The V and J ends lost 1 base and 5 bases respectively, with 24 bases between them. The CDR3 totals 19 residues. The CDR3 DNA follows: TGTGCCAGCAGCCAAGGAGGTAGGGACGTACACAACCGTTATCAGCCCCAGCATTTT. Translated: CASSQGGRDVHNRYQPQHF.

The chain recombines TRBV9 with TRBJ1-3; tentatively, D is TRBD1 (5 bases). V lost 0 bases to trimming and J lost 0 bases, with 13 bases between them. Germline values: CDR1 SGDLS, CDR2 YYNGEE. This CDR3 contains 17 residues. The CDR3 DNA is TGTGCCAGCAGCGTAGAATGGGGCCCGAGCTCTGGAAACACCATATATTTT. Residues: CASSVEWGPSSGNTIYF.

J is TRBJ1-2 and V is TRBV5-1; D is possibly TRBD1 (5 bases). Trimming pared 2 bases from V and 5 bases from J, leaving 10 bases between. CDR1 SGHRS and CDR2 YFSETQ come from the germline V gene. The CDR3 has 13 residues. The CDR3 bases are TGCGCCAGCAGCTTCGGCAGGGAGTATGGCTACACCTTC. Residues: CASSFGREYGYTF.

V and J are TRBV30 and TRBJ1-5; 7 bases match TRBD1. CDR3 length equals 12 residues. Germline assignment: CDR1 GTSNPN and CDR2 SVGIG (reference sequence). With 5 bases clipped from V and 7 bases from J, the junction kept 5 bases outside the gene matches. CDR3 protein: CAWDRVLQPQHF. The CDR3 DNA is TGTGCCTGGGACAGGGTTTTACAGCCCCAGCATTTT.

The V and J genes are TRBV6-6 and TRBJ2-5; unclear D gene. Per germline, CDR1 MNHNY and CDR2 SVGAGI (reference sequence). Trimming took 4 bases from V and 5 from J, leaving 14 bases between them. This CDR3 contains 14 residues. The CDR3 region has the DNA TGTGCCAGCAGTTCTATAGCTGGGTTGGAGACCCAGTACTTC. It specifies CASSSIAGLETQYF.

This clone was seen only a few times. V gene TRBV5-1 combines with J gene TRBJ2-7; tentatively, D is TRBD1 or TRBD2 (5 bases each). V lost 4 bases, J lost 0 bases, and 20 bases lay in between. The CDR3 has 17 amino acids. CDR1 SGHRS and CDR2 YFSETQ come from the germline V gene. The DNA of the CDR3 is TGCGCCAGCAGCCCTCCTTCCCTTTTGGGGGTCTCCTACGAGCAGTACTTC. Protein sequence: CASSPPSLLGVSYEQYF. The full variable domain, in which reference TRBV5-1 and TRBJ2-7 provide the parts outside the CDR3, is KAGVTQTPRYLIKTRGQQVTLSCSPISGHRSVSWYQQTPGQGLQFLFEYFSETQRNKGNFPGRFSGRQFSNSRSEMNVSTLELGDSALYLCASSPPSLLGVSYEQYFGPGTRLTVT.

The rearrangement links TRBV5-1 to TRBJ2-2, with 7 bases matching TRBD2. Trimming took 5 bases from V and 1 from J; bases not matched to a gene: 8. The CDR3 totals 16 residues. Germline loops: CDR1 SGHRS, CDR2 YFSETQ. The CDR3, as DNA: TGCGCCAGCAGTCCTCTCCCGGGGGGGAACACCGGGGAGCTGTTTTTT. This encodes CASSPLPGGNTGELFF.

This rearrangement joins TRBV2 to TRBJ1-1; 10 nucleotides agree with TRBD1. CDR1 SNHLY and CDR2 FYNNEI come from the germline V gene. This CDR3 is built from 14 residues. J gave up 4 bases and V 8 bases, and 7 bases lay outside the gene matches. CDR3 in DNA: TGTGCCAGCGAGCTCCGGACAGGGGGCACTGAAGCTTTCTTT. Translating gives CASELRTGGTEAFF.

The CDR3 loop reads CASGSGNTEAFF. The CDR3 DNA reads as TGTGCCAGCGGCTCAGGGAACACTGAAGCTTTCTTT. The V gene is TRBV5-4, the J gene TRBJ1-1, with D uncertain. Germline lookup yields CDR1 SGHNT and CDR2 YYREEE (reference sequence). The CDR3 length is 12 residues. V was shortened by 7 bases and J by 1 base, with 8 bases between the two germline ends. Together with reference TRBV5-4 and TRBJ1-1, the CDR3 gives the full variable domain: ETGVTQSPTHLIKTRGQQVTLRCSSQSGHNTVSWYQQALGQGPQFIFQYYREEENGRGNFPPRFSGLQFPNYSSELNVNALELDDSALYLCASGSGNTEAFFGQGTRLTVV.

The rearrangement uses TRBV18 and TRBJ1-1, with D tentatively TRBD1 (5 bases). Germline V gene lookup returns CDR1 KGHSH and CDR2 LQKENI. The CDR3 totals 15 residues. The V end was cut by 2 bases, the J end by 2 bases, with 12 bases between. The CDR3 loop reads CASSPGQGSNTEAFF. The DNA for the CDR3 is TGTGCCAGCTCACCAGGCCAGGGATCCAACACTGAAGCTTTCTTT.

The CDR3 is CASSSRGTDTEAFF. For the CDR3, the DNA is TGTGCCAGCAGCTCGAGGGGCACCGACACTGAAGCTTTCTTT. The chain carries TRBV7-8 and TRBJ1-1, with a weak D call TRBD1 (5 bases). CDR1 is SGHVS, CDR2 FQNEAQ, per germline. V was pared by 4 bases and J by 3 bases, with 12 bases between. The CDR3 is 14 amino acids. The whole variable domain, filled in from reference TRBV7-8 and TRBJ1-1, reads GAGVSQSPRYKVAKRGQDVALRCDPISGHVSLFWYQQALGQGPEFLTYFQNEAQLDKSGLPSDRFFAERPEGSVSTLKIQRTQQEDSAVYLCASSSRGTDTEAFFGQGTRLTVV.

The chain links TRBV11-2 to TRBJ2-1, with 12 nucleotides matching TRBD2. There are 16 residues in the CDR3. The trim removed 6 bases at V and 0 bases at J, leaving 3 bases unmatched. Per germline, CDR1 SGHAT and CDR2 FQNNGV. CDR3 nucleotides: TGTGCCAGCAGGACTAGCGGGGGTGACTCCTACAATGAGCAGTTCTTC. The encoded protein is CASRTSGGDSYNEQFF.

The V and J genes are TRBV5-1 and TRBJ2-1, with D possibly matching TRBD1 (5 bases). CDR1 SGHRS and CDR2 YFSETQ come from the germline V gene. This CDR3 spans 15 amino acids. Trimming removed 0 bases at V and 0 bases at J, with 7 bases between. The CDR3 DNA reads TGCGCCAGCAGCTTGGAAGACAGCTCCTACAATGAGCAGTTCTTC. Encoded protein: CASSLEDSSYNEQFF. The variable domain in full, with the rest retrieved from reference TRBV5-1 and TRBJ2-1, is KAGVTQTPRYLIKTRGQQVTLSCSPISGHRSVSWYQQTPGQGLQFLFEYFSETQRNKGNFPGRFSGRQFSNSRSEMNVSTLELGDSALYLCASSLEDSSYNEQFFGPGTRLTVL.

This chain uses TRBV6-5 with TRBJ1-2; D is perhaps TRBD1 (5 bases). Germline V lookup: CDR1 MNHEY, CDR2 SVGAGI. The CDR3 has 13 residues. Trimming removed 0 bases from V and 4 bases from J, with 6 bases in between. The CDR3 DNA reads as TGTGCCAGCAGTTACTCAGGGACCTATGGCTACACCTTC. The encoded protein is CASSYSGTYGYTF.

CDR3 nucleotides: TGCGCCAGCAGGCTGACCAGGGCCGCAGAGACCCAGTACTTC. This translates into CASRLTRAAETQYF. The V and J genes are TRBV4-1 and TRBJ2-5, with TRBD1 as a possible D gene (5 bases). Per the germline V gene, CDR1 is MGHRA and CDR2 is YSYEKL. CDR3 length: 14 amino acids. The V gene lost 6 bases and the J gene lost 4 bases, with 15 bases spanning the gap.

The V call is TRBV3-1 (or the pseudogene TRBV3-2), the J call TRBJ2-7; D is ambiguous. This CDR3 is built from 11 residues. V was shortened by 4 bases and J by 6 bases, with 7 bases between the two germline ends. The germline CDR1 and CDR2 sequences are LGHDT and YNNKEL (reference sequence). The CDR3 is CASSLTPEQYF. The CDR3 bases are TGTGCCAGCAGCCTAACTCCCGAGCAGTACTTC.

CDR3 bases: TGTGCCAGCAGCCAAGATTGGTTGACAGGGAATGCACACACCATATATTTT. Its protein is CASSQDWLTGNAHTIYF. V usage is TRBV3-1 (or the pseudogene TRBV3-2) and J usage is TRBJ1-3; 7 positions agree with TRBD1. CDR1 and CDR2 from the germline V gene are LGHDT and YNNKEL (reference sequence). This CDR3 is 17 amino acids long. V shed 0 bases and J 8 bases; nucleotides not matched to a gene: 13.

This clone was found once. The gene calls are TRBV28 and TRBJ1-2, with 7 nucleotides matching TRBD1. V trimming: 6 bases; J trimming: 1 base; junction bases outside the gene matches: 8. CDR1 is MDHEN, CDR2 SYDVKM, per germline. CDR3 length: 15 amino acids. CDR3 in amino acids: CASSPGDSFNYGYTF. The CDR3 region has the DNA TGTGCCAGCAGCCCAGGGGACAGTTTTAACTATGGCTACACCTTC.

The sample holds one count of this clone. The rearrangement joins TRBV28 to TRBJ2-7, with D tentatively TRBD1 or TRBD2 (5 bases each). The CDR3 extends over 13 amino acids. Between the trimmed V and J ends, which lost 6 bases and 3 bases, there was a span of 12 bases. CDR1 and CDR2 from the germline V gene are MDHEN and SYDVKM. CDR3 nucleotides: TGTGCCAGCAGCTCGGGACCGAACTACGAGCAGTACTTC. Protein product: CASSSGPNYEQYF. Based on the CDR3 plus reference TRBV28 and TRBJ2-7, the full variable domain is DVKVTQSSRYLVKRTGEKVFLECVQDMDHENMFWYRQDPGLGLRLIYFSYDVKMKEKGDIPEGYSVSREKKERFSLILESASTNQTSMYLCASSSGPNYEQYFGPGTRLTVT.

In its sample, this clone was seen once. The chain joins TRBV7-9 to TRBJ2-6, with unresolved D. This CDR3 has 16 amino acids. Trimming removed 3 bases from V and 2 bases from J, with 11 bases in between. In germline, CDR1 is SEHNR, CDR2 FQNEAQ (reference sequence). The CDR3 here is CASSFGTLAGANVLTF. For the CDR3, the DNA is TGTGCCAGCAGCTTTGGAACCCTAGCTGGGGCCAACGTCCTGACTTTC.

The gene calls are TRBV14 and TRBJ1-5, with a tentative D call TRBD1 (5 bases). The CDR3 sequence is 16 residues long. The ends were cut back, 3 bases at V and 1 base at J, with 13 bases in the middle. Germline V gene lookup returns CDR1 SGHDN and CDR2 FVKESK. The CDR3 here is CASSHTTRDSNQPQHF. The DNA of the CDR3 is TGTGCCAGCAGCCATACGACCCGGGACAGCAATCAGCCCCAGCATTTT.

The chain carries TRBV10-2 and TRBJ2-3, with D tentatively TRBD1 (5 bases). The CDR3 totals 16 residues. Germline loops: CDR1 WSHSY, CDR2 SAAADI. Trimming shortened V by 8 bases and J by 2 bases, and 20 bases separated the two germline ends. CDR3 amino acids: CASASADTTITDTQYF. The CDR3 region has the DNA TGCGCCAGCGCCTCTGCGGACACCACCATCACAGATACGCAGTATTTT.